This T cell receptor (beta chain) emerged from a study of memory CD4+ T cells and cytomegalovirus serostatus. Study-level information: This sample comes from healthy Belgian adults, about nine CMV seropositive, around 26 seronegative.

Details on this clone: Its antigen is unidentified.

Study observations and caveats: The CMV-associated TCR signature appears largely within the CD4+ memory repertoire. Each of around 69 CMV-associated TCRbeta sequences occurred in one to five individuals.

This CDR3 comprises 16 residues. CDR1 and CDR2 from the germline V gene are GTSNPN and SVGIG (reference sequence). The ends were cut back, 3 bases at V and 4 bases at J, with 16 bases in the middle. The assay was immunoSEQ multiplex PCR, and TCRdb's table has in-frame clones only and misses some. Among tens of thousands of clones, 60% to 80% were seen once, and the ten largest hold roughly 0.61%. The sort gate was single viable CD3+CD4+CD8-CD45RO+ cells for memory CD4+ T cells. Donors' CMV status reflects serum IgG against pp150, pp28, p38, p52. The sequencing sample was made of memory CD4+ T cells from blood. J is TRBJ1-6 and V is TRBV30, with unresolved D. The TCR comes from an adult in good health and CMV-seronegative. The CDR3 here is CAWRLVKELYNSPLHF. CDR3 bases: TGTGCCTGGAGGCTAGTGAAAGAACTGTATAATTCACCCCTCCACTTT.